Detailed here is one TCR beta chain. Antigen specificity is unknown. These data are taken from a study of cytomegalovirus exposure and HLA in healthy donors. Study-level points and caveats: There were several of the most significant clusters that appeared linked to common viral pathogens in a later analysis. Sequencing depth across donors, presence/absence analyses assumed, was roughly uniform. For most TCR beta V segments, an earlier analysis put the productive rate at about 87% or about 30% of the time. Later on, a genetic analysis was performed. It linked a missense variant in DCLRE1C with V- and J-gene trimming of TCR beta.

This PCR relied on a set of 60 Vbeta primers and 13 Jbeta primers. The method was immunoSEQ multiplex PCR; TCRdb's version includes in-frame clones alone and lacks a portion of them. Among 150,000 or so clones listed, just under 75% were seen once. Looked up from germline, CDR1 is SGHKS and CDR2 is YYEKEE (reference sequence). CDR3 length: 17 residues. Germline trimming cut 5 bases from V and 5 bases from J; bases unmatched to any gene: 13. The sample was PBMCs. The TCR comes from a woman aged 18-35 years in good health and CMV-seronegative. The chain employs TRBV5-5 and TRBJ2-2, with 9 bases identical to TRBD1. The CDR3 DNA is TGTGCCAGCAGACGAGGACCGGGACAGGGAACGACCGGGGAGCTGTTTTTT. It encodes CASRRGPGQGTTGELFF.